The 32 T cell receptor beta chains presented below share a single source sample, sequenced in a study of blood T cells in healthy people across ages. A J-beta primer mix and a sample-barcoded 5' primer were used in a second PCR of about 7 to 11 cycles. MiXCR, applied by TCRdb to the 5' RACE reads, yields one record per CDR3 protein. The sample records 850,000 to 1,300,000 distinct CDR3 sequences, 35% to 50% being singletons. Sequences were obtained from blood. The receptors shown here come from a woman aged 55-69 years in good health.

V is TRBV6-5 and J is TRBJ2-7, with TRBD2 as a possible D gene (5 bases). Germline-derived CDR1 and CDR2 are MNHEY and SVGAGI. The CDR3 has 14 amino acids. Trimming removed 5 bases from V and 7 bases from J, with 18 bases in between. The CDR3 DNA reads TGTGCCAGCAGTCCTAACGACGGGGTAGGGGAGCAGTACTTC. Amino acid sequence: CASSPNDGVGEQYF.

CDR3: CASSVAETSVYNEQFF. CDR3 nucleotides: TGTGCCAGCAGCGTAGCGGAGACTAGCGTTTACAATGAGCAGTTCTTC. The gene calls are TRBV9 and TRBJ2-1; TRBD2 agrees at 8 bases. CDR1 is SGDLS, CDR2 YYNGEE, per germline. The CDR3 is made up of 16 amino acids. The trim removed 0 bases at V and 4 bases at J, leaving 6 bases unmatched.

This clonotype has only a few counts. The CDR3: CASSLEDSLFSTDTQYF. The CDR3 nucleotides read TGTGCCAGCAGCTTGGAGGACAGCCTATTTAGCACAGATACGCAGTATTTT. The chain has TRBV5-6 and TRBJ2-3; D might be TRBD1 (6 bases). V was pared by 0 bases and J by 0 bases, with 14 bases between. This CDR3 comprises 17 residues. Germline-derived CDR1 and CDR2 are SGHDT and YYEEEE.

This rearrangement joins TRBV10-3 to TRBJ2-5, with 11 bases that match TRBD2. The better agreement between TRBJ2-7 and the DNA end casts doubt on the J call. Germline V CDR1 and CDR2: ENHRY, SYGVKD. The CDR3 sequence is 15 residues long. The CDR3 nucleotides are TGTGCCATCAGTGATGTAGTAGCGGGAGGGCTCGAGCAGTACTTC. It is translated as CAISDVVAGGLEQYF.

This clonotype was counted a few times. The chain is built from TRBV6-1 and TRBJ1-2, with D possibly being TRBD1 (5 bases). The germline gives CDR1 MNHNS, CDR2 SASEGT. This CDR3 is 14 amino acids long. V lost 3 bases to trimming and J lost 4 bases, with 12 bases between them. As DNA, the CDR3 is TGTGCCAGCAGTGAGTCGGGGCGCAGCTATGGCTACACCTTC. This encodes CASSESGRSYGYTF.

This clonotype was observed a handful of times. The chain combines TRBV29-1 with TRBJ1-1; D not resolved. Trimming took 0 bases from V and 0 from J, leaving 17 bases between them. Germline V gives CDR1 SQVTM, CDR2 ANQGSEA. The CDR3 consists of 17 residues. The CDR3 DNA is TGCAGCGTTGAAGATCAGTATTGGGGTTTAATGAACACTGAAGCTTTCTTT. Protein product: CSVEDQYWGLMNTEAFF.

In its sample, this clonotype was seen many times. V is TRBV29-1 and J is TRBJ1-2; D remains ambiguous. Trimming cost V 1 base and J 7 bases, with 22 bases left between them. This CDR3 comprises 16 residues. CDR1 and CDR2 from the germline V gene are SQVTM and ANQGSEA. The CDR3 DNA sequence: TGCAGCGTTGAAGGGCCCTCGGACCCTGCTACGGGTGGCTACACCTTC. It translates to CSVEGPSDPATGGYTF.

The chain uses TRBV20-1 and TRBJ1-5; no reliable D call. The CDR3 totals 13 residues. Deletions cut 5 bases from V and 4 bases from J, with 12 bases between. Germline V gene data show CDR1 as DFQATT and CDR2 as SNEGSKA (reference sequence). The CDR3 protein is CSAAVGMNQPQHF. The DNA of the CDR3 is TGCAGTGCTGCGGTTGGGATGAATCAGCCCCAGCATTTT.

This chain connects TRBV6-5 to TRBJ2-3; D call uncertain. V was cut by 2 bases and J by 1 base, with 7 bases left in between. The CDR3 runs 14 residues. CDR1 is MNHEY and CDR2 is SVGAGI in the germline V gene. The DNA for the CDR3 is TGTGCCAGCAGTTACCAGTGGGGCACAGATACGCAGTATTTT. The encoded protein is CASSYQWGTDTQYF.

V gene TRBV6-6 combines with J gene TRBJ1-5; no clear D gene. The germline gives CDR1 MNHNY, CDR2 SVGAGI (reference sequence). V was trimmed by 2 bases and J by 5 bases, leaving 10 bases between them. CDR3 length: 14 residues. The CDR3 reads CASSYGQDDQPQHF. CDR3 bases: TGTGCCAGCAGTTACGGGCAAGATGATCAGCCCCAGCATTTT.

J is TRBJ2-1 and V is TRBV7-2; D is uncertain. Germline V lookup: CDR1 SGHTA, CDR2 FQGNSA. The V and J ends lost 7 bases and 2 bases respectively, with 21 bases between them. The CDR3 extends over 17 amino acids. CDR3 nucleotides: TGTGCCAGCATCTTGTTAATTTTCCAGTCGACCTACAATGAGCAGTTCTTC. Translation: CASILLIFQSTYNEQFF.

Only a few counts were recorded for this clonotype. The rearrangement links TRBV20-1 to TRBJ2-5; D not certain. CDR3 length: 13 amino acids. Germline-derived CDR1 and CDR2 are DFQATT and SNEGSKA (reference sequence). V lost 0 bases, J lost 4 bases, and 9 bases lay in between. CDR3 bases: TGCAGTGCTAGAGACCTAATGGGAGAGACCCAGTACTTC. This translates into CSARDLMGETQYF.

The gene calls are TRBV10-3 and TRBJ2-7, with D perhaps matching TRBD2 (6 bases). Germline V gene lookup returns CDR1 ENHRY and CDR2 SYGVKD. CDR3 length: 15 residues. V dropped 3 bases and J dropped 0 bases, with 12 bases sitting between them. CDR3 amino acids: CAISDQGGTSYEQYF. The CDR3 DNA reads TGTGCCATCAGTGATCAGGGCGGGACCTCCTACGAGCAGTACTTC.

The chain joins TRBV7-8 to TRBJ2-1, with D maybe TRBD1 (6 bases). Between the trimmed V and J ends, which lost 5 bases and 1 base, there was a span of 15 bases. Germline values: CDR1 SGHVS, CDR2 FQNEAQ. There are 16 residues in the CDR3. The CDR3 coding sequence is TGTGCCAGCAGCCCCGTTGGGGGCGCGTCCTACAATGAGCAGTTCTTC. As protein: CASSPVGGASYNEQFF.

This sequence joins TRBV12-3 or TRBV12-4 and TRBJ2-1; D is unresolved. The length of the CDR3 is 10 residues. Trimming stripped 6 bases from V and 10 bases from J, with 7 bases between. This CDR3 is CASRSVEQFF. As DNA, the CDR3 is TGTGCCAGCAGAAGCGTGGAGCAGTTCTTC.

This clonotype occurred a few times. The chain is built from TRBV30 and TRBJ1-1; D gene ambiguous. V dropped 0 bases and J dropped 3 bases, with 5 bases sitting between them. CDR1 is GTSNPN and CDR2 is SVGIG in the germline V gene (reference sequence). There are 12 residues in the CDR3. The CDR3 is CAWSVQDTEAFF. The CDR3 region has the DNA TGTGCCTGGAGTGTGCAAGACACTGAAGCTTTCTTT.

The chain couples TRBV5-1 to TRBJ2-7, with 12 bases lining up with TRBD1. Germline loops: CDR1 SGHRS, CDR2 YFSETQ. The CDR3 is 15 residues long. The trim removed 1 base at V and 6 bases at J, leaving 5 bases unmatched. CDR3 in DNA: TGCGCCAGCAGCTTGACCCGGGACAGGGGGCCCGAGCAGTACTTC. Protein: CASSLTRDRGPEQYF.

This clonotype showed up just a few times. The chain employs TRBV20-1 and TRBJ2-1; D unclear. The germline gives CDR1 DFQATT, CDR2 SNEGSKA (reference sequence). The V end was cut by 3 bases, the J end by 0 bases, with 12 bases between. The CDR3 runs to 15 residues. The CDR3 sequence is CSASPATSSYNEQFF. CDR3 bases: TGCAGTGCTAGTCCAGCGACGAGCTCCTACAATGAGCAGTTCTTC.

The DNA for the CDR3 is TGTGCCAGCAGAAAATGGGGGGGGGCCTACGAGCAGTACTTC. This translates into CASRKWGGAYEQYF. This rearrangement joins TRBV13 to TRBJ2-7; 7 positions agree with TRBD2. Germline V lookup: CDR1 PRHDT, CDR2 FYEKMQ (reference sequence). This CDR3 comprises 14 residues. With V trimmed by 6 bases and J by 2 bases, 7 bases remained unmatched.

V gene TRBV4-1 combines with J gene TRBJ1-5; TRBD1 matches 8 bases. V dropped 3 bases and J dropped 5; count of bases not matched to a gene: 9. The CDR3 covers 16 residues. CDR1 and CDR2 from the germline V gene are MGHRA and YSYEKL. The CDR3 coding sequence is TGCGCCAGCAGCCATCCTTCAGGGGGCGGGGATCAGCCCCAGCATTTT. This codes for CASSHPSGGGDQPQHF.

This clonotype has just one count. This rearrangement joins TRBV2 to TRBJ2-3; 8 bases match TRBD2. Trimming removed 4 bases from V and 14 bases from J; junction bases left unmatched: 8. Germline lookup yields CDR1 SNHLY and CDR2 FYNNEI. This CDR3 contains 12 residues. The CDR3 sequence is CASSVLTGGAYF. In nucleotides, the CDR3 is TGTGCCAGCAGTGTATTGACGGGAGGGGCGTATTTT.

This chain joins TRBV4-2 and TRBJ2-3; D remains unclear. The CDR3 spans 14 residues. V was trimmed by 3 bases and J by 3 bases, leaving 10 bases between them. Germline assignment: CDR1 LGHNA and CDR2 YNFKEQ. CDR3 DNA sequence: TGTGCCAGCAGCCACTTCCCCGAGACAGATACGCAGTATTTT. The encoded protein is CASSHFPETDTQYF.

This sequence joins TRBV20-1 and TRBJ1-4; a possible D gene is TRBD1 (6 bases). The germline V gene encodes CDR1 DFQATT and CDR2 SNEGSKA (reference sequence). V gave up 1 base and J gave up 8 bases, with 11 bases separating them. The length of the CDR3 is 13 residues. The CDR3, as DNA: TGCAGTGCTAGAGTCGGACAGCCCGAAAAACTGTTTTTT. It specifies CSARVGQPEKLFF.

A few counts support this clonotype. V and J are TRBV20-1 and TRBJ1-2, with D possibly matching TRBD1 (6 bases). CDR3 length: 14 amino acids. With 6 bases removed from V and 3 bases from J, the gap between germline ends came to 17 bases. Germline-derived CDR1 and CDR2 are DFQATT and SNEGSKA (reference sequence). The CDR3 spells CSAGGGNVYYGYTF. CDR3 DNA sequence: TGCAGTGCAGGGGGAGGCAACGTCTACTATGGCTACACCTTC.

J is TRBJ2-7 and V is TRBV27, with D unresolved. Germline loops: CDR1 MNHEY, CDR2 SMNVEV (reference sequence). This CDR3 has 13 amino acids. CDR3 region: CATGGKLKSEQYF. The CDR3 region has the DNA TGTGCGACCGGTGGGAAGTTAAAGAGTGAGCAGTACTTC.

This clonotype was seen a handful of times. The V and J genes are TRBV27 and TRBJ1-5; D not certain. The CDR3 covers 18 residues. Germline V gives CDR1 MNHEY, CDR2 SMNVEV (reference sequence). Trimming removed 8 bases from V and 5 bases from J, with 28 bases in between. The CDR3, as DNA: TGTGCCAGCTGGCCCCAGTTTTCCAATGCCCAAAATCATCAGCCCCAGCATTTT. The encoded protein is CASWPQFSNAQNHQPQHF.

This clonotype has only a few counts. The chain has TRBV6-2 or TRBV6-3 and TRBJ1-2; D call uncertain. Trimming stripped 0 bases from V and 7 bases from J, with 6 bases between. The CDR3 is 12 amino acids. Germline V lookup: CDR1 MNHEY, CDR2 SVGEGT. The CDR3 DNA reads as TGTGCCAGCAGTTACTCCGTTGGTGGCTACACCTTC. This sequence encodes CASSYSVGGYTF.

The chain links TRBV6-6 to TRBJ2-6; TRBD1 agrees at 7 bases. This CDR3 spans 16 amino acids. Germline V gene data show CDR1 as MNHNY and CDR2 as SVGAGI (reference sequence). Trimming cost V 6 bases and J 2 bases; bases outside gene matches: 7. As DNA, the CDR3 is TGTGCCAGCAGCCGGGACAGCCCTCCTGGGGCCAACGTCCTGACTTTC. Translation: CASSRDSPPGANVLTF.

The DNA of the CDR3 is TGTGCCAGCACCCAAGGGTTGTCAGGAAACACCATATATTTT. Its protein is CASTQGLSGNTIYF. V usage is TRBV6-1 and J usage is TRBJ1-3; no clear D. The CDR3 totals 14 residues. Per germline, CDR1 MNHNS and CDR2 SASEGT. Deletions cut 7 bases from V and 4 bases from J, with 14 bases between.

J is TRBJ2-1 and V is TRBV6-2 or TRBV6-3; a possible D gene is TRBD2 (5 bases). Deletions cut 2 bases from V and 4 bases from J, with 6 bases between. CDR3 length: 13 amino acids. Germline-derived CDR1 and CDR2 are MNHEY and SVGEGT. CDR3 bases: TGTGCCAGCAGTTACGAGGGATACAATGAGCAGTTCTTC. Residues: CASSYEGYNEQFF.

The rearrangement links TRBV12-3 or TRBV12-4 to TRBJ2-7; the D gene is possibly TRBD2 (6 bases). There are 16 residues in the CDR3. Trimming took off 3 bases at V and 7 bases at J, with 22 bases between the two ends. CDR3: CASSLGAGGVGGEQYF. CDR3 sequence (DNA): TGTGCCAGCAGTTTGGGAGCTGGTGGGGTGGGGGGTGAGCAGTACTTC.

This clonotype turned up a few times. V and J are TRBV6-6 and TRBJ1-2; D perhaps matches TRBD1 (6 bases). V was pared by 4 bases and J by 7 bases, with 16 bases between. CDR1 and CDR2 (germline): MNHNY, SVGAGI (reference sequence). The CDR3 has 14 residues. The CDR3 loop is CASSFPQGLSGYTF. DNA for the CDR3: TGTGCCAGCAGTTTTCCACAGGGTCTCTCTGGCTACACCTTC.